This T cell receptor beta chain originates from a study of CD8 T cells in ankylosing spondylitis. General study results and limits: The clones that were linked to disease were reported to be significantly enriched in matched synovial fluid samples from ankylosing spondylitis patients. Certain motif variants had earlier been reported in reactive arthritis synovial fluid and blood.

TCR beta libraries were made by quantitative 5'-RACE with molecular barcodes. MiXCR was run by TCRdb on the 5' RACE reads, yielding one entry per CDR3 protein. The sample yields 310,000 or so distinct CDR3 sequences, 20% seen once. The CDR3 totals 14 residues. Germline CDR1 is DFQATT and CDR2 is SNEGSKA (reference sequence). With V trimmed by 3 bases and J by 6 bases, 7 bases remained unmatched. This clonotype came up a few times. Its antigen is unidentified. The sequencing input was blood, either unsorted or a sorted T cell fraction (not recorded which). This TCR derives from a male donor with ankylosing spondylitis or in good health (not recorded which). The V and J genes are TRBV20-1 and TRBJ2-1; 8 bases match TRBD2. CDR3 nucleotides: TGCAGTGCTAGTCGCGCGGGGGGCACCAATGAGCAGTTCTTC. Amino acid sequence: CSASRAGGTNEQFF.